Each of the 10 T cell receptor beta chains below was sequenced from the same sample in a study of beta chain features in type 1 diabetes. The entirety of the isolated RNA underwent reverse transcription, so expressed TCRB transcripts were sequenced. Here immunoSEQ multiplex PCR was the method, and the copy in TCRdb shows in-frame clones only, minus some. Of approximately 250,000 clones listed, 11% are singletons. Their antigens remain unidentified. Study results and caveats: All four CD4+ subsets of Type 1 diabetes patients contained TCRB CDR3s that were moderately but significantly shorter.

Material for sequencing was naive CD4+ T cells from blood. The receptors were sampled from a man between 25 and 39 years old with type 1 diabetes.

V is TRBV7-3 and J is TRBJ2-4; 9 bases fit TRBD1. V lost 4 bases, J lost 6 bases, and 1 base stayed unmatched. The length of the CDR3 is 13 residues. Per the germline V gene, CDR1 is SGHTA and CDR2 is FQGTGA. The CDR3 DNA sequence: TGTGCCAGCAGCTCGGGACAGGGAAACATTCAGTACTTC. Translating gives CASSSGQGNIQYF.

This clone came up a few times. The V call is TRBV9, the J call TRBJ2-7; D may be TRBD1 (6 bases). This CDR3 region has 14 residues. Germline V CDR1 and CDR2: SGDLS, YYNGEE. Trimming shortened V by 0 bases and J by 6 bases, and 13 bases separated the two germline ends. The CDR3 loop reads CASSVVSGVGEQYF. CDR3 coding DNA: TGTGCCAGCAGCGTAGTATCAGGGGTGGGCGAGCAGTACTTC.

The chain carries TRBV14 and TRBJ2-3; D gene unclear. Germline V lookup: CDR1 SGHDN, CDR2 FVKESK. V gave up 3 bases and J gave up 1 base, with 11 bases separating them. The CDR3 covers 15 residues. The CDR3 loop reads CASSHHTPGTDTQYF. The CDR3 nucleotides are TGTGCCAGCAGCCACCACACCCCTGGCACAGATACGCAGTATTTT.

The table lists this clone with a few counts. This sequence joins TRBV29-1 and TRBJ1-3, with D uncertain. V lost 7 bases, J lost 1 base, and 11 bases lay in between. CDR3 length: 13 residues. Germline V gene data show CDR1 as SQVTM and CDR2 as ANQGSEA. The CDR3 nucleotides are TGCAGCGCACGAGGCCGTTCTGGAAACACCATATATTTT. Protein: CSARGRSGNTIYF.

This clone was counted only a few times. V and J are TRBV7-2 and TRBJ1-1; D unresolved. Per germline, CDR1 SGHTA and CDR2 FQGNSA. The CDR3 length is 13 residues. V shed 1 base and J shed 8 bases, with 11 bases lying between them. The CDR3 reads CASSLGGQREAFF. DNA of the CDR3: TGTGCCAGCAGCTTAGGAGGGCAGCGCGAAGCTTTCTTT.

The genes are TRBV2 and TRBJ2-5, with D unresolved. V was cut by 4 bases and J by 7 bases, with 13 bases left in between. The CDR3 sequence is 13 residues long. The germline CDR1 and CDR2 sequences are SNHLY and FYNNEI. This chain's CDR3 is CASSVPVYRTQYF. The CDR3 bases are TGTGCCAGCAGTGTTCCGGTTTATAGGACCCAGTACTTC.

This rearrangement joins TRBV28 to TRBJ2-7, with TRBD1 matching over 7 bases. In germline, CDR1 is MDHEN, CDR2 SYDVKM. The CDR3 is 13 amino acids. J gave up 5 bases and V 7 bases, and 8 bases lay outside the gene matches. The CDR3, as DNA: TGTGCCAGCAATGTAGGGGGCAAGGACGAGCAGTACTTC. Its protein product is CASNVGGKDEQYF.

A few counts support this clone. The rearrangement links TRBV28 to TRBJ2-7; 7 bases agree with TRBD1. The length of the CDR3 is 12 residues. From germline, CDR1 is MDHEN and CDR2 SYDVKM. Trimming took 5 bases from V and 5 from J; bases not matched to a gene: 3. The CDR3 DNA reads TGTGCCAGCAGTCAAACAGGGGACGAGCAGTACTTC. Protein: CASSQTGDEQYF.

The CDR3 DNA is TGCAGCGTTGCAGGGGCCTATGGCTACACCTTC. The encoded protein is CSVAGAYGYTF. V and J are TRBV29-1 and TRBJ1-2; a weak D match, TRBD1 (6 bases). Trimming removed 4 bases from V and 4 bases from J, with 7 bases in between. The CDR3 sequence is 11 residues long. The V gene's germline CDR1 is SQVTM and CDR2 ANQGSEA. Together with reference TRBV29-1 and TRBJ1-2, the CDR3 gives the full variable domain: SAVISQKPSRDICQRGTSLTIQCQVDSQVTMMFWYRQQPGQSLTLIATANQGSEATYESGFVIDKFPISRPNLTFSTLTVSNMSPEDSSIYLCSVAGAYGYTFGSGTRLTVV.

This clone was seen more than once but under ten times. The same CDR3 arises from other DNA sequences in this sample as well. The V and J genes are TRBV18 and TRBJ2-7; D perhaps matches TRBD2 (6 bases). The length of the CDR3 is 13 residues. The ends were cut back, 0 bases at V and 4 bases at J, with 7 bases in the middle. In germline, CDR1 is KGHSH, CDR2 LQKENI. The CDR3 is CASSPPGGYEQYF. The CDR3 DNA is TGTGCCAGCTCACCACCCGGAGGGTACGAGCAGTACTTC.